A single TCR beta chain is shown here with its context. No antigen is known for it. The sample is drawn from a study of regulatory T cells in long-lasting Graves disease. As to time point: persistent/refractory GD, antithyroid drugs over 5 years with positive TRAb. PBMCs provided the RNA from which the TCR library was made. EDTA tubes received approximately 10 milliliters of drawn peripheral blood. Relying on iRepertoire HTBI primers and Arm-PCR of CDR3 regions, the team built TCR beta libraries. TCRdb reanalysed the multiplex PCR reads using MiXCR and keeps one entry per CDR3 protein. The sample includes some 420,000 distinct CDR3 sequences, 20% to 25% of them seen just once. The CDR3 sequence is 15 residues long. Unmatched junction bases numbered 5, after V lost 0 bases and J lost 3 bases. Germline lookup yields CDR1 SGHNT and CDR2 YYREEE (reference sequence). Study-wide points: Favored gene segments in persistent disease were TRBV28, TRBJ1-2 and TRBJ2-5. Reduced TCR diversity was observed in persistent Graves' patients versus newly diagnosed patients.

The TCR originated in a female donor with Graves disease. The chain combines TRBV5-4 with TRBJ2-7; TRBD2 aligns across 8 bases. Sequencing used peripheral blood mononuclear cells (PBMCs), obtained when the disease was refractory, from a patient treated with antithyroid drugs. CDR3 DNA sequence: TGTGCCAGCAGCTTGGTCCGGGAGGGCCTCTACGAGCAGTACTTC. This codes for CASSLVREGLYEQYF.